Below are 6 T cell receptor beta chains sequenced from a single sample in a study of T cells in Graves' hyperthyroidism and ophthalmopathy. RNA transcripts provided the source from which TCR beta CDR3 regions were amplified. HTBI primers were used for first-round RT-PCR of the TCR CDR3. MiXCR was run by TCRdb on the multiplex PCR reads, yielding one entry per CDR3 protein. There are about half a million distinct CDR3 sequences in the sample; less than 25% occur only once, and approximately 25% lies in the top ten. Sequences were obtained from blood. All receptors come from a man aged 18 to 35 with Graves' hyperthyroidism.

Many counts were recorded for this clonotype. The chain carries TRBV2 and TRBJ1-1; TRBD1 matches 7 bases. The V segment lost 3 bases and the J segment 0 bases; nucleotides outside the gene matches: 7. Looked up from germline, CDR1 is SNHLY and CDR2 is FYNNEI. CDR3 size: 16 residues. This CDR3 is CASSDPQQGMNTEAFF. The CDR3 DNA reads as TGTGCCAGCAGTGATCCCCAACAGGGGATGAACACTGAAGCTTTCTTT.

In its sample, this clonotype was seen many times. V usage is TRBV7-2 and J usage is TRBJ2-5; D unresolved. In germline, CDR1 is SGHTA, CDR2 FQGNSA. This CDR3 has 15 residues. Trimming removed 8 bases at V and 5 bases at J, with 21 bases between. CDR3 bases: TGTGCCAGCGCGTGGGCAGAGACGATGCGGGAGACCCAGTACTTC. Translated: CASAWAETMRETQYF.

Ten or more counts support this clonotype. CDR3 nucleotides: TGTGCCAGCAGCCTCAGGACAGGGGGCATTCTCTACGAGCAGTACTTC. Protein sequence: CASSLRTGGILYEQYF. V gene TRBV28 combines with J gene TRBJ2-7, with 11 bases that match TRBD1. V was pared by 6 bases and J by 3 bases, with 10 bases of the junction left unmatched. Germline lookup yields CDR1 MDHEN and CDR2 SYDVKM. This CDR3 is built from 16 residues.

This chain links TRBV7-9 with TRBJ1-2; perhaps TRBD1 as D (6 bases). The CDR3 sequence is 14 residues long. Germline V gene data show CDR1 as SEHNR and CDR2 as FQNEAQ (reference sequence). The germline V and J ends were trimmed by 5 bases and 8 bases, with 18 bases remaining between them. CDR3 DNA: TGTGCCAGCAGCCGCCCCCTGGACAGCCAAGGCTACACCTTC. Translating gives CASSRPLDSQGYTF. The full variable domain, completed using reference TRBV7-9 and TRBJ1-2, is DTGVSQNPRHKITKRGQNVTFRCDPISEHNRLYWYRQTLGQGPEFLTYFQNEAQLEKSRLLSDRFSAERPKGSFSTLEIQRTEQGDSAMYLCASSRPLDSQGYTFGSGTRLTVV.

This clonotype was detected many times. The genes are TRBV19 and TRBJ1-5; D possibly corresponds to TRBD1 (5 bases). The CDR3 has 14 amino acids. Germline assignment: CDR1 LNHDA and CDR2 SQIVND (reference sequence). Trimming removed 3 bases from V and 4 bases from J, with 10 bases in between. In DNA form, the CDR3 reads TGTGCCAGTAGTATCGGGACCGAAAATCAGCCCCAGCATTTT. Translating it yields CASSIGTENQPQHF.

Worth noting for this clonotype: The missing conserved phenylalanine or tryptophan at the end of this CDR3 makes a read error likely. The DNA is left out, because the CDR3 cannot be placed on it with certainty; the CDR3 is given as TCRdb lists it. V usage is TRBV28 and J usage is TRBJ2-7; the table gives TRBD1 as D, unverified against the DNA. CDR1 and CDR2 from the germline V gene are MDHEN and SYDVKM. The CDR3 contains 15 residues when both ends are counted. CDR3 amino acids: CASSRYDRLPYEQCE.